The clone carrying this T cell receptor (beta chain) was detected a few times. The antigen is not known. This sample's TCRbeta library carried unique molecular identifier barcodes. Via MiXCR, TCRdb re-called the PCR reads, giving one row per CDR3 protein. The sample yields hundreds of thousands of distinct CDR3 sequences, under 20% seen once. This sample is part of a study of T-cell reconstitution after alpha-beta-depleted transplantation in children. Findings and limits, study-wide: Expanded graft clones, several hundred of them, were reportedly the source of alpha-beta T cells about two months after transplant. A year had passed since transplant, and T-cell counts and diversity by then came mostly from newly produced T cells.

In germline, CDR1 is SGHRS, CDR2 YFSETQ. The CDR3 has 18 residues. The V gene end was trimmed by 0 bases and the J gene end by 2 bases; junction bases not matched to a gene: 9. The chain is built from TRBV5-1 and TRBJ2-1; 9 bases line up with TRBD2. This TCR was sampled from a boy less than two years old who had a stem cell transplant for Wiskott-Aldrich syndrome, so the T cells may come from the graft donor. Here the sequenced sample was PBMCs, mostly from graft donor cells, taken 360 days after TCRalphabeta/CD19-depleted stem cell transplant. The CDR3 sequence is CASSLGLAGSGTYNEQFF. The CDR3 nucleotides read TGCGCCAGCAGCTTGGGGCTAGCGGGAAGTGGGACCTACAATGAGCAGTTCTTC.